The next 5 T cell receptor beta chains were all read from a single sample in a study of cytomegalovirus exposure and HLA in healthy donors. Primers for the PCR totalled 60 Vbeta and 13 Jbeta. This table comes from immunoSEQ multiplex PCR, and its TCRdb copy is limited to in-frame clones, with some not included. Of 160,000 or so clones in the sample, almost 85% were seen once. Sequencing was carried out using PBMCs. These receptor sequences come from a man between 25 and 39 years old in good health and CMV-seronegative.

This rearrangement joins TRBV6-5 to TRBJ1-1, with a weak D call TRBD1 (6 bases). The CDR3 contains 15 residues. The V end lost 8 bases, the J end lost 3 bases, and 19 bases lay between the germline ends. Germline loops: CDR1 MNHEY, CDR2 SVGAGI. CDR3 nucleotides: TGTGCCAGCGGGAACCGAGGGGGGGTGGACACTGAAGCTTTCTTT. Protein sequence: CASGNRGGVDTEAFF.

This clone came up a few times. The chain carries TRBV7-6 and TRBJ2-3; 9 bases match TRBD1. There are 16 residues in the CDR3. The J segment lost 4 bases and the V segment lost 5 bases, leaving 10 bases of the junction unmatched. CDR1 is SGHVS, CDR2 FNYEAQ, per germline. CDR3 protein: CASSPTGGAVSDTQYF. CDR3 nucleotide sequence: TGTGCCAGCAGCCCAACAGGGGGCGCGGTCTCAGATACGCAGTATTTT.

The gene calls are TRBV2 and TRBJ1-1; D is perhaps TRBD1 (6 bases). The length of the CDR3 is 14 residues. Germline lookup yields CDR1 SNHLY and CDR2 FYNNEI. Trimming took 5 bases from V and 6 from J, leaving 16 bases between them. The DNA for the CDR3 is TGTGCCAGCAGTAGGGGGGGATATGAGGCTGAAGCTTTCTTT. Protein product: CASSRGGYEAEAFF.

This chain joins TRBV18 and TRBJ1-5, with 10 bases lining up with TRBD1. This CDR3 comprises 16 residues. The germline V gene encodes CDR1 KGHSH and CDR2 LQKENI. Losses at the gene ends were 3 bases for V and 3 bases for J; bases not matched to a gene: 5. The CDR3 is CASSPGDRGYNQPQHF. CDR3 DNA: TGTGCCAGCTCACCGGGGGACAGGGGCTACAATCAGCCCCAGCATTTT.

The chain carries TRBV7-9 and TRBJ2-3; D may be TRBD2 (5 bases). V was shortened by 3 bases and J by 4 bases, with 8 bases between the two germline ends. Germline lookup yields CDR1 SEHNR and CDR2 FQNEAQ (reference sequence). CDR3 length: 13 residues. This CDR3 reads CASSLGASDTQYF. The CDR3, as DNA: TGTGCCAGCAGCTTGGGAGCTTCAGATACGCAGTATTTT.